This is a list of T cell receptor beta chains from one sample in a study of blood T cell repertoires in COVID-19. TCRdb's table, derived via immunoSEQ multiplex PCR, lists solely in-frame clones and lacks some. The sample lists roughly 57,000 clones, 90% seen once, with around 3% in the top ten. The sample was peripheral blood. These receptors were collected from a human donor in a cohort sampled during active COVID-19. Both conserved end residues are part of each CDR3. Fields, in order: J gene, V gene, clone size, D gene, CDR3 DNA, CDR3 protein. D genes are given only for firm matches. The listing skips clone size in some rows; elsewhere it reads once, few, many or a size class.

j_call: TRBJ1-1
v_call: TRBV29-1
clone_size: NA
d_call: NA
cdr3_nt: TGCAGCGGCCGAGGGGGGGGTGCTGAAGCTTTCTTT
cdr3_aa: CSGRGGGAEAFF

j_call: TRBJ1-2
v_call: TRBV9
clone_size: NA
d_call: TRBD1
cdr3_nt: TGTGCCAGCAGTGTATTCTCCGGGACAGGACCCTATGGCTACACCTTC
cdr3_aa: CASSVFSGTGPYGYTF

j_call: TRBJ2-4
v_call: TRBV19
clone_size: NA
d_call: NA
cdr3_nt: TGTGCCAGTAGTATAGGAGCGGGCAAAAACATTCAGTACTTC
cdr3_aa: CASSIGAGKNIQYF

j_call: TRBJ2-2
v_call: TRBV7-3
clone_size: NA
d_call: NA
cdr3_nt: TGTGCCAGCAGCCCAACAGGGCTAGCTTTGAACACCGGGGAGCTGTTTTTT
cdr3_aa: CASSPTGLALNTGELFF

j_call: TRBJ2-1
v_call: TRBV15
clone_size: NA
d_call: TRBD2
cdr3_nt: TGTGCCACCAGCTCGCCGGGGCGGGAGCCTTCTAATGAGCAGTTCTTC
cdr3_aa: CATSSPGREPSNEQFF

j_call: TRBJ1-2
v_call: TRBV3-1/TRBV3-2
clone_size: NA
d_call: TRBD1
cdr3_nt: TGTGCCAGCTCCGGGACAGTGCCGTTTGGTGGCTACACCTTC
cdr3_aa: CASSGTVPFGGYTF

j_call: TRBJ1-6
v_call: TRBV25-1
clone_size: few
d_call: NA
cdr3_nt: TGTGCCAGCCGGGACAATAATTCACCCCTCCACTTT
cdr3_aa: CASRDNNSPLHF

j_call: TRBJ2-1
v_call: TRBV30
clone_size: NA
d_call: NA
cdr3_nt: TGTGCCTGGAGAGGTAGCGGAGACGAGAGTGAGCAGTTCTTC
cdr3_aa: CAWRGSGDESEQFF

j_call: TRBJ1-6
v_call: TRBV30
clone_size: NA
d_call: TRBD1
cdr3_nt: TGTGCCTGGGCAGGGGGGACTAATTCACCCCTCCACTTT
cdr3_aa: CAWAGGTNSPLHF

j_call: TRBJ2-1
v_call: TRBV13
clone_size: NA
d_call: NA
cdr3_nt: TGTGCCAGCAGCCTGATCTCTGGAACAGAAGTCAATGAGCAGTTCTTC
cdr3_aa: CASSLISGTEVNEQFF

j_call: TRBJ2-7
v_call: TRBV5-1
clone_size: few
d_call: TRBD2
cdr3_nt: TGCGCCAGCAGCTTGGCTGGGGGGGGCTCCTACGAGCAGTACTTC
cdr3_aa: CASSLAGGGSYEQYF

j_call: TRBJ1-3
v_call: TRBV7-9
clone_size: NA
d_call: NA
cdr3_nt: TGTGCCAGCAGCGCGACTAGCTCGTCTGGAAACACCATATATTTT
cdr3_aa: CASSATSSSGNTIYF

j_call: TRBJ2-3
v_call: TRBV7-3
clone_size: NA
d_call: TRBD2
cdr3_nt: TGTGCCAGCAGATCCGGGACTAGGGGACCCACAGATACGCAGTATTTT
cdr3_aa: CASRSGTRGPTDTQYF

j_call: TRBJ2-7
v_call: TRBV6-5
clone_size: NA
d_call: NA
cdr3_nt: TGTGCCAGCAGTCGCCCCGGGACACTGTCCTACGAGCAGTACTTC
cdr3_aa: CASSRPGTLSYEQYF

j_call: TRBJ2-1
v_call: TRBV3-1/TRBV3-2
clone_size: NA
d_call: TRBD2
cdr3_nt: TGTGCCAGCAGCCCCCTAGCGGGGGACAATGAGCAGTTCTTC
cdr3_aa: CASSPLAGDNEQFF